This TCR beta chain was sequenced in a study of blood T cell repertoires in COVID-19. After removal of 5 bases from V and 3 bases from J, the junction contained 10 bases not matched to a gene. Germline-derived CDR1 and CDR2 are LNHDA and SQIVND (reference sequence). The CDR3 spans 15 residues. The protocol was immunoSEQ multiplex PCR, while the TCRdb copy is restricted to in-frame clones and leaves out a portion. Seen here are 500,000 to 600,000 clones, about 88% observed once, and the top ten hold less than 9.5%. The sample taken for sequencing was peripheral blood. The gene calls are TRBV19 and TRBJ2-7, with TRBD2 identical over 7 bases. This TCR derives from a woman aged 45-65 years with COVID-19, enrolled during active disease. The CDR3 sequence: CASSPSGGEGYEQYF. Written as DNA, the CDR3 is TGTGCCAGTAGTCCCAGTGGTGGGGAGGGCTACGAGCAGTACTTC.